These 3 T cell receptor beta chains were all obtained from the same sample, sequenced in a study of blood T cell repertoires in COVID-19. Using immunoSEQ multiplex PCR, the repertoire was profiled, and TCRdb retains in-frame clones only, with some absent. The profile shows 200,000 to 250,000 clones, roughly 84% of them singletons. Sequenced: peripheral blood. Every receptor here comes from a woman aged 25 to 39 who had recovered from COVID-19.

The table lists this clone with a count of one. The gene calls are TRBV6-5 and TRBJ2-7; tentative D call: TRBD2 (7 bases). The germline CDR1 and CDR2 sequences are MNHEY and SVGAGI. The ends were cut back, 7 bases at V and 4 bases at J, with 17 bases in the middle. The CDR3 is 14 amino acids. The CDR3 nucleotides read TGTGCCAGCAAGGGAGGGGCAGGGGATTACGAGCAGTACTTC. Translated: CASKGGAGDYEQYF.

CDR3 residues: CASSERGTSGMAYEQFF. The CDR3 bases are TGTGCCAGCAGTGAAAGGGGGACTAGCGGGATGGCTTATGAGCAGTTCTTC. The chain combines TRBV6-1 with TRBJ2-1; 13 bases fit TRBD2. Germline CDR1 is MNHNS and CDR2 is SASEGT. Trimming took 2 bases from V and 8 from J; bases not matched to a gene: 9. The CDR3 covers 17 residues.

The chain couples TRBV29-1 to TRBJ2-7; TRBD2 matches 7 bases. The germline gives CDR1 SQVTM, CDR2 ANQGSEA. The V segment lost 3 bases and the J segment 4 bases; nucleotides outside the gene matches: 9. CDR3 length equals 14 residues. CDR3 protein: CSVESPSGLYEQYF. CDR3 coding DNA: TGCAGCGTTGAGAGTCCTAGCGGCTTGTACGAGCAGTACTTC.